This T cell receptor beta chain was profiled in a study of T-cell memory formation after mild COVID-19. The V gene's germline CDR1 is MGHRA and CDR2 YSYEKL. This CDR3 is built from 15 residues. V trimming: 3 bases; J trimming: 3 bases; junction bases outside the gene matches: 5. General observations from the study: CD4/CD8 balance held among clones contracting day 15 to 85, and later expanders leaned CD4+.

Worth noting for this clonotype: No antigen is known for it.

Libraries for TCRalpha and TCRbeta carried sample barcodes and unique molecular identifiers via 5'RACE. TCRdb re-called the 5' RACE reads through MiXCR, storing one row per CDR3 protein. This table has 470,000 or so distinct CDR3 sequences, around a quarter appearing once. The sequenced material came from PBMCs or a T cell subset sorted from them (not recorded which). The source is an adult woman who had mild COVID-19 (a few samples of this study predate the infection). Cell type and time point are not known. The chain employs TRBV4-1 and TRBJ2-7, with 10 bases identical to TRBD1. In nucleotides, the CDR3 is TGCGCCAGCAGCCAGACAGGGGGCGTCAACTACGAGCAGTACTTC. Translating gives CASSQTGGVNYEQYF.